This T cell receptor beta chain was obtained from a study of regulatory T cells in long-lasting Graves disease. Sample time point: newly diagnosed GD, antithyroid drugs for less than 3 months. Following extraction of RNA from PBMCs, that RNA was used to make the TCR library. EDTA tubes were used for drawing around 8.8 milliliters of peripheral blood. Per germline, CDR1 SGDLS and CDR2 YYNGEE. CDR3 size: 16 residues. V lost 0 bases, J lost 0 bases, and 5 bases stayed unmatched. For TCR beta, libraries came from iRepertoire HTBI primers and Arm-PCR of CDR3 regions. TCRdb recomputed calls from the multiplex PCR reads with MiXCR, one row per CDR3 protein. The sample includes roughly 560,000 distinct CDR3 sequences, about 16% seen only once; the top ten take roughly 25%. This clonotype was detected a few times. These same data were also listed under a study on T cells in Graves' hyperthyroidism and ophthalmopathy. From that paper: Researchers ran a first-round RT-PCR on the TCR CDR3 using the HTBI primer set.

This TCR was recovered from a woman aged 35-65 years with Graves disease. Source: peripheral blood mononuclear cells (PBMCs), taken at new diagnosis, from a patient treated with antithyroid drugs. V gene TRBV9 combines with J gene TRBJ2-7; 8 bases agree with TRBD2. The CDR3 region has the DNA TGTGCCAGCAGCGTAGGGGGCGGGGGGAGCTCCTACGAGCAGTACTTC. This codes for CASSVGGGGSSYEQYF.